The clone carrying this TCR beta chain was detected once. The data belong to a study of blood T cell repertoires in COVID-19. Study as a whole: From T cells, B-cell-depleted T cells, or PBMCs came the material, which was cDNA or gDNA.

Original methodology: Estimated nucleated cell counts came from reference gene primer amplification. Assay used: immunoSEQ multiplex PCR; TCRdb lists only in-frame clones, some missing. The V and J calls and clone size were taken over from that table, and D and trimming were inferred from the DNA. The sample lists around 77,000 clones, under 95% seen once, with 16% in the top ten. CDR1 MNHEY and CDR2 SVGAGI come from the germline V gene. Trimming stripped 5 bases from V and 5 bases from J, with 12 bases between. The CDR3 spans 13 residues. Sequenced: peripheral blood. This chain joins TRBV6-5 and TRBJ1-1; no definite D call. The sequence derives from an elderly woman with active or convalescent COVID-19. DNA of the CDR3: TGTGCCAGCAGTACGGCCGGGGTAACTGAAGCTTTCTTT. It is translated as CASSTAGVTEAFF.